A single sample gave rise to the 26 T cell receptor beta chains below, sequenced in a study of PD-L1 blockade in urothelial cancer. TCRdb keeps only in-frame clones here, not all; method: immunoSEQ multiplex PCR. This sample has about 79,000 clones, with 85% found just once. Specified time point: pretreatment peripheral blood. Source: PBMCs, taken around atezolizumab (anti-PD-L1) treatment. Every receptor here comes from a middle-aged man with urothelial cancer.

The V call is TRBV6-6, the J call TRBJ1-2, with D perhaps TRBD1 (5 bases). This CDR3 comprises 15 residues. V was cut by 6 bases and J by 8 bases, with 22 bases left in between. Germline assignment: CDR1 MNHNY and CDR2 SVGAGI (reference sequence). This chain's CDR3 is CASSKFETGLRGYTF. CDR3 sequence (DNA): TGTGCCAGCAGCAAGTTCGAAACAGGTCTCAGGGGCTACACCTTC.

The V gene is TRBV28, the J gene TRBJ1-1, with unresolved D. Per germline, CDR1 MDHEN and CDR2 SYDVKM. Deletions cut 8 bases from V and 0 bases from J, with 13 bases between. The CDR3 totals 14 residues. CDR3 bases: TGTGCCAGCTCCCCCGGAGGTTTGAACACTGAAGCTTTCTTT. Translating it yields CASSPGGLNTEAFF. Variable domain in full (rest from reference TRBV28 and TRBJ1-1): DVKVTQSSRYLVKRTGEKVFLECVQDMDHENMFWYRQDPGLGLRLIYFSYDVKMKEKGDIPEGYSVSREKKERFSLILESASTNQTSMYLCASSPGGLNTEAFFGQGTRLTVV.

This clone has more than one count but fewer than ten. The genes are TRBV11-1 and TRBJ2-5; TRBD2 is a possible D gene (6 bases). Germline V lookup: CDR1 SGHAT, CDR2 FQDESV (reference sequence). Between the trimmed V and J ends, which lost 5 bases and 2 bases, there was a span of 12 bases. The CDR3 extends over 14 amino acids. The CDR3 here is CASSPREPQETQYF. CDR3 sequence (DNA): TGTGCCAGCAGCCCCCGGGAGCCTCAAGAGACCCAGTACTTC.

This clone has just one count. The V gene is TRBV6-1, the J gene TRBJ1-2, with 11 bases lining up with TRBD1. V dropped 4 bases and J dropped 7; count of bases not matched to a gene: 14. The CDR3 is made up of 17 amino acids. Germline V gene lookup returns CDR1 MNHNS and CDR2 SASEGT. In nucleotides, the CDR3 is TGTGCCAGCAGTGGTCAGGGACAGGGGGTTATTAAGCTTGGCTACACCTTC. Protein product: CASSGQGQGVIKLGYTF.

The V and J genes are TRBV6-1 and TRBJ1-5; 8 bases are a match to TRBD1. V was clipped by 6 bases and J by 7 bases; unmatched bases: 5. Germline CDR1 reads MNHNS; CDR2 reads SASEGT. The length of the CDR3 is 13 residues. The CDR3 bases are TGTGCCAGCAGGAGACAGGGGCTACAGCCCCAGCATTTT. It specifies CASRRQGLQPQHF.

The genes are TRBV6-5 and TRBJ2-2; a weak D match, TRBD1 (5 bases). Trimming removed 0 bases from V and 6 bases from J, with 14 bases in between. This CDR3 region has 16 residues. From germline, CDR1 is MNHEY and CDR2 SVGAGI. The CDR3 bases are TGTGCCAGCAGTTACTCTACTGGAAGGGGATCCGGGGAGCTGTTTTTT. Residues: CASSYSTGRGSGELFF.

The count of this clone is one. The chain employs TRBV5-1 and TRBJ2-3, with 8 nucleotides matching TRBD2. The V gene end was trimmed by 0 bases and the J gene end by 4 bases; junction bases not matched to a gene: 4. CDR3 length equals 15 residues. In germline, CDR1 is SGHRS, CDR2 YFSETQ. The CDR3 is CASSLEGGRSDTQYF. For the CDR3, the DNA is TGCGCCAGCAGCTTGGAGGGCGGGAGGTCAGATACGCAGTATTTT.

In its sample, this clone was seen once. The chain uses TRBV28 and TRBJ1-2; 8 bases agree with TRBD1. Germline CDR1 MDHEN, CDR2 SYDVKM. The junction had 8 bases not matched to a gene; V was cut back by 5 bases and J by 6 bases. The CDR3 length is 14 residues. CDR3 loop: CASSPWPTGDGYTF. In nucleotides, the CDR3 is TGTGCCAGCAGTCCGTGGCCGACAGGGGATGGCTACACCTTC.

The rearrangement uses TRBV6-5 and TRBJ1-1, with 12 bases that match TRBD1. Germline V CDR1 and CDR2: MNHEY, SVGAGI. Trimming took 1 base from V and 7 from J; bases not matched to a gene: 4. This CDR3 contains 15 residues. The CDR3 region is CASSYWGQGASEAFF. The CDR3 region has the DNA TGTGCCAGCAGTTACTGGGGACAGGGGGCGAGTGAAGCTTTCTTT.

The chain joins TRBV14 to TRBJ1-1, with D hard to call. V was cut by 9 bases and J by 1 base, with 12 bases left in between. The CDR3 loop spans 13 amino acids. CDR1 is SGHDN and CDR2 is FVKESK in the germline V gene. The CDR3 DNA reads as TGTGCCAGTCAGCGCCAGACGAACACTGAAGCTTTCTTT. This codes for CASQRQTNTEAFF.

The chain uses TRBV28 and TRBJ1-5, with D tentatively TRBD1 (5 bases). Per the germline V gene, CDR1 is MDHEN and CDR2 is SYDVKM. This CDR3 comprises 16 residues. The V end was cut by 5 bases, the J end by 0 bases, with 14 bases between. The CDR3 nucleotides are TGTGCCAGCAGTGATAGGCAGGGATATAGCAATCAGCCCCAGCATTTT. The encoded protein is CASSDRQGYSNQPQHF.

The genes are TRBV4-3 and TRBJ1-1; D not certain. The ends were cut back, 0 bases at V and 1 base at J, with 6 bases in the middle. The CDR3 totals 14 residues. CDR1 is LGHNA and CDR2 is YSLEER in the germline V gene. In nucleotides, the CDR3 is TGCGCCAGCAGCCAAGAACCCGGGAACACTGAAGCTTTCTTT. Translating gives CASSQEPGNTEAFF.

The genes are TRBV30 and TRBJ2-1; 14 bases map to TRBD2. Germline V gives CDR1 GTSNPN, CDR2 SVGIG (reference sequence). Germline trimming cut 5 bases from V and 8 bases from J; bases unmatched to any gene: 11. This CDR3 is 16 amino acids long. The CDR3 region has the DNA TGTGCCTGGGCTGGGACTAGCGGGAGAGTTGAGTATGAGCAGTTCTTC. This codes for CAWAGTSGRVEYEQFF.

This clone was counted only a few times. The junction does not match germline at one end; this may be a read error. CDR3 region: CAWSLRRSGTGDFSF. CDR3 bases: TGTGCCTGGAGTCTCCGTAGATCCGGGACAGGGGACTTCTCGTTC. The rearrangement joins TRBV30 to TRBJ2-7, with 10 bases lining up with TRBD1. The CDR3 has 15 amino acids. From germline, CDR1 is GTSNPN and CDR2 SVGIG (reference sequence).

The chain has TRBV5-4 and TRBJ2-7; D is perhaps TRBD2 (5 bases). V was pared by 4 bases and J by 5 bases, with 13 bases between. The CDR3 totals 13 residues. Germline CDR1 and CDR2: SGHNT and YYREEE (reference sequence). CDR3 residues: CASSPMVGDEQYF. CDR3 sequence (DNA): TGTGCCAGCAGCCCTATGGTGGGAGACGAGCAGTACTTC.

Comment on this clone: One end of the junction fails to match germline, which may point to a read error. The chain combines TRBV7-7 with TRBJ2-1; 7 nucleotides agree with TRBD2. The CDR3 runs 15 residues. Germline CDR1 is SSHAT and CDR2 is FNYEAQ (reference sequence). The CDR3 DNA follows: TGTGCTAGCAGCCCAGGCGGGAGAACATACAATGAGCAGTTCTTC. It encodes CASSPGGRTYNEQFF.

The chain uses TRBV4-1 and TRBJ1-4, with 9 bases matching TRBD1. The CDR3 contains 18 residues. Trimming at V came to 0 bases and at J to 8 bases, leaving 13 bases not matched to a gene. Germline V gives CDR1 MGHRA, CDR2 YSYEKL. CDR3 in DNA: TGCGCCAGCAGCCAAGATCTTATGGGACAGGGCAGCGGAGAAAAACTGTTTTTT. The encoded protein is CASSQDLMGQGSGEKLFF.

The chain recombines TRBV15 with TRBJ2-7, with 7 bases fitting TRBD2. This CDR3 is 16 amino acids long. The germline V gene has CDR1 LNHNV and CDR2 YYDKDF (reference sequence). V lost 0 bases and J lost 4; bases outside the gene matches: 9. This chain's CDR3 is CATSRDLSSGPYEQYF. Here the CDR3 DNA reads TGTGCCACCAGCAGAGATTTGTCTAGCGGACCTTACGAGCAGTACTTC.

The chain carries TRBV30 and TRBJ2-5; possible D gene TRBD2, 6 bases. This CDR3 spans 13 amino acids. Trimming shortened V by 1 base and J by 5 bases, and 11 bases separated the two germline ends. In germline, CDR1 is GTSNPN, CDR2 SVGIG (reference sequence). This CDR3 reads CAWSGVGGETQYF. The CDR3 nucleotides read TGTGCCTGGAGTGGGGTTGGGGGGGAGACCCAGTACTTC.

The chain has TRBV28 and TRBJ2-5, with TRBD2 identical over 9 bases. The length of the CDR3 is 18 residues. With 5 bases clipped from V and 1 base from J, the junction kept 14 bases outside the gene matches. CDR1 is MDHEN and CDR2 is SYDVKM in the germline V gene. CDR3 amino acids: CASSPFDGREGFQETQYF. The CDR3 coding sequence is TGTGCCAGCAGTCCGTTTGATGGGCGGGAGGGGTTCCAAGAGACCCAGTACTTC.

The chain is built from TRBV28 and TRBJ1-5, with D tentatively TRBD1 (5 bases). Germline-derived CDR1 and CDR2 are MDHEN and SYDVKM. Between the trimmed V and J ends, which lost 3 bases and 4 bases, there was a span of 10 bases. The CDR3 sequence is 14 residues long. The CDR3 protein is CASSLVGGNQPQHF. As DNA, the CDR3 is TGTGCCAGCAGTTTGGTGGGGGGAAATCAGCCCCAGCATTTT.

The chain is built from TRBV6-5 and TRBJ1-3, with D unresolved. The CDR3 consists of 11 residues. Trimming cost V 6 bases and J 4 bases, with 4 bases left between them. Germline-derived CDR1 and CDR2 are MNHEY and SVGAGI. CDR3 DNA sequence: TGTGCCAGCAGCCTAGGAAACACCATATATTTT. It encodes CASSLGNTIYF.

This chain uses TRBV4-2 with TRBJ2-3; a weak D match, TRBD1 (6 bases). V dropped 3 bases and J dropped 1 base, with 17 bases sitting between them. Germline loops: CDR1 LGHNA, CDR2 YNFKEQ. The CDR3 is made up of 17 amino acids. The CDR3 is CASSHGIGQQGTDTQYF. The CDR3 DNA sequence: TGTGCCAGCAGCCATGGTATCGGACAGCAAGGCACAGATACGCAGTATTTT.

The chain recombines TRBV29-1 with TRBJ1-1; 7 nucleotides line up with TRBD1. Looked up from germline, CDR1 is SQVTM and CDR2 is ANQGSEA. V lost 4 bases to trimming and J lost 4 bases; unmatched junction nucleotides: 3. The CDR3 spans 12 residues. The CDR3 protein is CSVGQGSTEAFF. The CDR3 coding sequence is TGCAGCGTTGGACAGGGTAGCACTGAAGCTTTCTTT.

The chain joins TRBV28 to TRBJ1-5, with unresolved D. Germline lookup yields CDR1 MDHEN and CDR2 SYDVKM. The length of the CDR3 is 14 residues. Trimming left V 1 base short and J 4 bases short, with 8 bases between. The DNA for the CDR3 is TGTGCCAGCAGTTTATTACCGGGAAATCAGCCCCAGCATTTT. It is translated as CASSLLPGNQPQHF.

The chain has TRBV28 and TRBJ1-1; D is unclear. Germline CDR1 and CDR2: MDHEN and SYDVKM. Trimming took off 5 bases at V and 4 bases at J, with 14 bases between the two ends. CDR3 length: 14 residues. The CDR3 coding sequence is TGTGCCAGCAGTCCCCCCCTCGGGATCACTGAAGCTTTCTTT. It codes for CASSPPLGITEAFF.